This TCR beta chain is drawn from a study of blood T cell repertoires in COVID-19. Study as a whole: Samples taken during acute and convalescent COVID-19 were collected in the United States, Italy and Spain. PBMCs, B-cell-depleted T cells, or T cells provided the cDNA or gDNA that made up the material.

As originally analysed: For nucleated cells, counts were estimated from reference gene primer amplification. Method: immunoSEQ multiplex PCR; TCRdb's copy keeps in-frame clones and lacks some. V and J calls and clone size are those listed in that table; D and trimming were worked out from the DNA. The sample holds under 200,000 clones, more than 75% seen once. Germline V gene data show CDR1 as MNHEY and CDR2 as SMNVEV (reference sequence). V trimming: 2 bases; J trimming: 1 base; junction bases outside the gene matches: 4. This CDR3 region has 16 residues. What was sequenced was peripheral blood. The chain uses TRBV27 and TRBJ2-3; 9 bases map to TRBD1. This TCR came from a man aged 70-80 years with acute or convalescent COVID-19. The CDR3 region has the DNA TGTGCCAGCAGTTTAAGGAGACAGGGGGGCACAGATACGCAGTATTTT. It translates to CASSLRRQGGTDTQYF.